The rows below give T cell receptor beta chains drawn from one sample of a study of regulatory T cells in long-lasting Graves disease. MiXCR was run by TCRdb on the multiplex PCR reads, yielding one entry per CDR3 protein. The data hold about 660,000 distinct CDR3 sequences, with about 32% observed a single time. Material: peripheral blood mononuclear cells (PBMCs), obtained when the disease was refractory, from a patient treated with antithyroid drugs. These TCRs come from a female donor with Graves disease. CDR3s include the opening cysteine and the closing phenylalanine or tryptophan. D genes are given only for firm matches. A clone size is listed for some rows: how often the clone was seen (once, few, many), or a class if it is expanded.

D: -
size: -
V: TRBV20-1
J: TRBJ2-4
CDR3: CSATGRIDIQYF
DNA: TGCAGTGCTACGGGTCGAATCGACATTCAGTACTTC

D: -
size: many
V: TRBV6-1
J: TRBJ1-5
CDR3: CASSTPGGNQPQHF
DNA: TGTGCCAGCAGTACGCCCGGGGGCAATCAGCCCCAGCATTTT

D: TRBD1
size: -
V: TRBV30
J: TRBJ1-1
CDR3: CAWGTGITEAFF
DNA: TGTGCCTGGGGGACAGGTATCACTGAAGCTTTCTTT

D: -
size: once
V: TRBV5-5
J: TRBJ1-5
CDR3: CASSLVSVGQPQHF
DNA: TGTGCCAGCAGCTTGGTGTCAGTTGGTCAGCCCCAGCATTTT

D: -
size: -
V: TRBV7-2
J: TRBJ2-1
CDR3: CASSSDSSYNEQFF
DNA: TGTGCCAGCAGCTCGGATAGCTCCTACAATGAGCAGTTCTTC

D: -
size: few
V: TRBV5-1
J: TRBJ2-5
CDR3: CASSWREQETQYF
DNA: TGCGCCAGCAGCTGGCGGGAACAAGAGACCCAGTACTTC

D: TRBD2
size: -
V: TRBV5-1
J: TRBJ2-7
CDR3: CASSLRSGSFYEQYF
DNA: TGCGCCAGCAGCTTGAGGAGCGGGAGTTTTTACGAGCAGTACTTC

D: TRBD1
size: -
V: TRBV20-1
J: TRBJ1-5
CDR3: CSAKTGEGGSNQPQHF
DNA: TGCAGTGCTAAAACAGGGGAGGGAGGAAGCAATCAGCCCCAGCATTTT

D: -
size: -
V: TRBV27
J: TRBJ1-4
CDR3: CASSPTDGNEKLFF
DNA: TGTGCCAGCAGTCCAACGGACGGGAATGAAAAACTGTTTTTT

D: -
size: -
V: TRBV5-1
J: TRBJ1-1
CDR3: CASSFEQGTEAFF
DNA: TGCGCCAGCAGTTTTGAACAGGGCACTGAAGCTTTCTTT

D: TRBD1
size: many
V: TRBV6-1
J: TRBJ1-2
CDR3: CASTRDRDYGYTF
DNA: TGTGCCAGCACCCGGGACAGGGACTATGGCTACACCTTC

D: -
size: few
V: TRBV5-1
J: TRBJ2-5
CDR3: CASSLPQGGGETQYF
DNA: TGCGCCAGCAGCTTACCGCAGGGGGGAGGAGAGACCCAGTACTTC

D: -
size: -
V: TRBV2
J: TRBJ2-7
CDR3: CASSDKGSYEQYF
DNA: TGTGCCAGCAGTGATAAGGGCAGCTACGAGCAGTACTTC

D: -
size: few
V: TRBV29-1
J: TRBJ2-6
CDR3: CSVVEGGTGANVLTF
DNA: TGCAGCGTTGTAGAGGGTGGGACTGGGGCCAACGTCCTGACTTTC

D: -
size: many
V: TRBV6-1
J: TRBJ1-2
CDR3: CASSEGTANYGYTF
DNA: TGTGCCAGCAGTGAAGGAACAGCTAACTATGGCTACACCTTC

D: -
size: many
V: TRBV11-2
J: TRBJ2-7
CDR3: CASSFQPTVSSYEQYF
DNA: TGTGCCAGCAGCTTCCAGCCGACGGTGAGCTCCTACGAGCAGTACTTC

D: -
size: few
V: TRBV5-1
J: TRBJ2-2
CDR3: CASSLGPDTGELFF
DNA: TGCGCCAGCAGCCTCGGCCCTGACACCGGGGAGCTGTTTTTT

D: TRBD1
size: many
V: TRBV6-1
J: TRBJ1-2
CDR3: CASSTGGGYTF
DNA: TGTGCCAGCAGTACAGGGGGTGGCTACACCTTC

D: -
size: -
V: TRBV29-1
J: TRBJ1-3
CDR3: CSAGGGSGNTIYF
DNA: TGCAGCGCTGGGGGGGGCTCTGGAAACACCATATATTTT

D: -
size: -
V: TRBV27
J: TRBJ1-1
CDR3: CASSPQGQNTEAFF
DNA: TGTGCCAGCAGCCCCCAGGGTCAGAACACTGAAGCTTTCTTT

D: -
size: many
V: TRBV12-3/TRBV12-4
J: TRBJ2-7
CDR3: CASSPLGSYEQYF
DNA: TGTGCCAGCAGTCCCTTGGGCTCCTACGAGCAGTACTTC

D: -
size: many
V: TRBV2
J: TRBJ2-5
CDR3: CASSVYEGETQYF
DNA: TGTGCCAGCAGTGTGTATGAAGGAGAGACCCAGTACTTC

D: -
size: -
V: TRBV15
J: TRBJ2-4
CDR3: CATSRDRTWQALAKNIQYF
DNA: TGTGCCACCAGCAGAGACCGGACTTGGCAGGCCCTAGCCAAAAACATTCAGTACTTC

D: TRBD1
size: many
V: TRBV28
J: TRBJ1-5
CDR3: CAGREQGAVNQPQHF
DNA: TGTGCCGGCAGGGAACAGGGGGCGGTCAATCAGCCCCAGCATTTT

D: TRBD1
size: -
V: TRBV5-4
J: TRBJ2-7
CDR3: CASSYGQGVTREQYF
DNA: TGTGCCAGCAGCTACGGACAGGGGGTTACACGGGAGCAGTACTTC

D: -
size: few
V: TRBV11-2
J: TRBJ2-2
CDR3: CASSLGITGELFF
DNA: TGTGCCAGCAGCTTAGGTATCACCGGGGAGCTGTTTTTT

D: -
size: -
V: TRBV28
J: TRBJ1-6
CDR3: CASRGSSPLHF
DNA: TGTGCCAGCAGGGGGTCCTCACCCCTCCACTTT

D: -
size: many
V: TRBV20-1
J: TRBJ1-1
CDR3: CSADRVNTEAFF
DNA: TGCAGTGCAGATCGGGTGAACACTGAAGCTTTCTTT